This TCR beta chain was identified in a study of blood T cell repertoires in COVID-19 (dated by TCRdb to about 2020). As for the study more broadly: The collaborator samples originated in the United States, Italy and Spain and spanned the acute and convalescent phases of COVID-19. The repertoires were made available in a free public database intended to serve as a resource for research on the immune response to SARS-CoV-2. The prospective study material was composed of cDNA or gDNA derived from T cells, B-cell-depleted T cells, or PBMCs. The sample metadata nearly always contained a de-identified subject ID, COVID-19 status, age in years and sex. Where HLA class I and class II types were available, the types were taken from metadata supplied by the sample provider, not from assay-based typing. Subjects who had been exposed to COVID-19, were actively infected with it, or had recovered from it provided the deeply sampled blood TCRbeta repertoires that made up the dataset. Samples came from the ongoing ImmuneRACE study (first 160 participants) plus 1,254 subjects from 6 global collaborators.

In Seattle, one collaborating source enrolled patients while the infection was active and tracked those patients longitudinally over the course of disease. Collaborating institutions collected whole blood in K2EDTA tubes following their own protocols. Collaborator samples were shipped for TCRbeta analysis as frozen whole blood, isolated PBMCs, or DNA extracted from either sample type. TCRbeta CDR3 regions were amplified from genomic DNA using the immunoSEQ Assay, a bias-controlled multiplex PCR. In the authors' own workflow: The number of nucleated cells in each sample was estimated from the amplification of reference gene primers within the assay. To quantify the absolute abundance of each unique TCRbeta CDR3 rearrangement, sequence reads were collapsed and filtered. For each sample, productive Simpson clonality was calculated as the square root of Simpson's diversity index over productive rearrangements. In its TCRdb copy, this immuneACCESS table keeps in-frame sequences only and misses some clones. Where compared with another copy, unresolved V genes explain less than half of these, and the others have no known cause. Clone size and the V and J calls come from that table; the DNA yielded D and trimming. This sample lists about 270,000 clones; approximately 86% were detected once. Together, the top ten hold around 12% of the sample.

Notes on this clone: Its target antigen remains unknown. The sample holds no much larger clone one base away, and base qualities are not on file.

Broad study findings and their caveats: The quantity of clinical and demographic metadata differed by source and by participant and was supplied without curation.

V and J are truncated by 3 bases and 8 bases respectively, leaving an intervening sequence of 13 bases. From the cysteine up to the phenylalanine, the CDR3 has a length of 13 residues. Kept here is only the CDR3 DNA, which spans 39 bases and is read in frame from base 1. CDR1 and CDR2 (MNHEY, SMNVEV) derive from the germline V gene (reference sequence). Rearrangement joined TRBV27 to TRBJ1-2, and TRBD1 may be the D gene, going by 5 matching bases. The sequenced sample was peripheral blood. The sequence came from a woman aged 70 to 79 with COVID-19, enrolled during active disease. For the CDR3, the sequence is CASSLTGREGYTF. The DNA sequence is given as TGTGCCAGCAGTTTGACGGGGCGGGAGGGCTACACCTTC.